This T cell receptor beta chain was retrieved from a study of shared clonotypes between healthy human individuals. Study conclusions and caveats: Only blood underwent sampling, and tissue repertoires likely differ.

Trimming at V came to 0 bases and at J to 3 bases, leaving 9 bases not matched to a gene. In germline, CDR1 is KGHSH, CDR2 LQKENI. The CDR3 runs 18 residues. The assay used deep level. Clones were read by immunoSEQ multiplex PCR, and TCRdb kept only the in-frame ones, dropping some. This table has a few million clones, over 90% appearing once. To note about this clone: Antigen unknown.

Sequenced material: naive CD4+ T cells from PBMCs. As for subset: CD45RA+ positively selected. The TCR was taken from a man younger than 30 in good health. Some clones in this sample may be carry-over from other donors' samples. The gene calls are TRBV18 and TRBJ1-5; 9 bases fit TRBD1. This CDR3 reads CASSPPRGQGNINQPQHF. The CDR3 DNA reads as TGTGCCAGCTCACCACCCCGCGGACAGGGGAATATCAATCAGCCCCAGCATTTT.